Following are 3 T cell receptor beta chains from one sample sequenced in a study of human T cells and chemical hapten exposure. TCRdb analysed the RACE reads with MiXCR anew, one entry per CDR3 protein. The repertoire consists of about 69,000 distinct CDR3 sequences, with 10% occurring once and the leading ten covering around 6.8%. Documented time point: patch test 2, 6 weeks after DPC sensitization. This sample's treatment: therapeutic diphenylcyclopropenone sensitization with weekly scalp DPC. Source: whole blood, taken in connection with sensitization to the hapten diphenylcyclopropenone (DPC). All receptors derive from a woman between 45 and 65 years old with alopecia areata. Some clones in this sample may be carry-over from other donors' samples.

This clonotype has at least ten counts. The chain combines TRBV7-6 with TRBJ2-2; the D is unclear. Germline V gives CDR1 SGHVS, CDR2 FNYEAQ. This CDR3 contains 12 residues. Trimming removed 1 base from V and 10 bases from J, with 7 bases in between. The DNA of the CDR3 is TGTGCCAGCAGCTTAGTTGAAGCGGAGCTGTTTTTT. It translates to CASSLVEAELFF.

V is TRBV10-1 and J is TRBJ2-5; a possible D gene is TRBD1 (6 bases). CDR1 WNHNN and CDR2 SYGVQD come from the germline V gene (reference sequence). Between the trimmed V and J ends, which lost 5 bases and 4 bases, there was a span of 14 bases. CDR3 length equals 14 residues. The CDR3 loop reads CASSMTGSGETQYF. The CDR3 DNA reads as TGCGCCAGCAGTATGACAGGTTCCGGAGAGACCCAGTACTTC.

The chain links TRBV6-5 to TRBJ1-5; D is ambiguous. Trimming shortened V by 0 bases and J by 5 bases, and 8 bases separated the two germline ends. The CDR3 runs to 14 residues. CDR1 is MNHEY, CDR2 SVGAGI, per germline. The CDR3 region is CASSYSIMDQPQHF. CDR3 DNA sequence: TGTGCCAGCAGTTACTCGATTATGGATCAGCCCCAGCATTTT.